This T cell receptor (beta chain) was profiled in a study of blood T cell repertoires in COVID-19. Generated by immunoSEQ multiplex PCR, the TCRdb table keeps only in-frame clones and is missing some. Here the sample spans 89,000 or so clones, roughly 86% being singletons. The sample taken for sequencing was peripheral blood. The source of this sequence is a man aged 45-65 years with active COVID-19.

CDR3 sequence reads: CASSLQQGQETQYF. Written as DNA, the CDR3 is TGTGCCAGCAGCCTCCAACAGGGGCAAGAGACCCAGTACTTC. The rearrangement uses TRBV13 and TRBJ2-5; 7 nucleotides line up with TRBD1. The CDR3 has 14 residues. CDR1 and CDR2 (germline): PRHDT, FYEKMQ (reference sequence). Trimming at V came to 5 bases and at J to 2 bases, leaving 5 bases not matched to a gene. Based on the CDR3 plus reference TRBV13 and TRBJ2-5, the full variable domain is AAGVIQSPRHLIKEKRETATLKCYPIPRHDTVYWYQQGPGQDPQFLISFYEKMQSDKGSIPDRFSAQQFSDYHSELNMSSLELGDSALYFCASSLQQGQETQYFGPGTRLLVL.